Sequencing of this T cell receptor beta chain was carried out in a study of shared clonotypes between healthy human individuals. The germline V gene encodes CDR1 LNHNV and CDR2 YYDKDF (reference sequence). The CDR3 length is 14 residues. V was trimmed by 7 bases and J by 6 bases, leaving 15 bases between them. This table comes from immunoSEQ multiplex PCR, and its TCRdb copy is limited to in-frame clones, with some not included. The data show approximately 2.5 million clones, with roughly 93% seen just once and around 0.37% held by the top ten. Sequencing used naive CD4+ T cells from PBMCs. Subset noted: CD45RA+ positively selected. The clonotype originates from a man younger than 35 in good health. Some clones in this sample may be carry-over from other donors' samples. The chain carries TRBV15 and TRBJ2-2; either TRBD1 or TRBD2 may supply D (5 bases each). The CDR3 nucleotides are TGTGCCACCACCCGAGGGGCCGCCGCCGGGGAGCTGTTTTTT. As protein: CATTRGAAAGELFF.